The 29 T cell receptor beta chains presented below share a single source sample, sequenced in a study of response to subunit inactivated influenza vaccine. TCRdb passed the RT-PCR reads through MiXCR, listing each CDR3 protein once. The profile shows about 700,000 distinct CDR3 sequences, about 14% of them singletons. This specimen consisted of PBMCs from blood, obtained 14 to 15 days before vaccination. The receptors here all came from a man aged 50 or older who received an inactivated influenza vaccine.

This clonotype was recorded a few times. The chain is built from TRBV7-9 and TRBJ2-2; D uncertain. Trimming took off 6 bases at V and 0 bases at J, with 8 bases between the two ends. This CDR3 comprises 14 residues. Germline assignment: CDR1 SEHNR and CDR2 FQNEAQ (reference sequence). CDR3 region: CASRQPPNTGELFF. DNA for the CDR3: TGTGCCAGCAGACAGCCTCCGAACACCGGGGAGCTGTTTTTT.

This clonotype occurred many times. CDR3 residues: CASTRTYEELFF. The CDR3 DNA sequence: TGTGCCAGCACCAGAACCTACGAGGAGCTGTTTTTT. The chain links TRBV12-3 or TRBV12-4 to TRBJ2-2; D gene uncertain. This CDR3 region has 12 residues. The ends were cut back, 7 bases at V and 10 bases at J, with 13 bases in the middle.

This clonotype came up a few times. J is TRBJ2-6 and V is TRBV28; D uncertain. The CDR3 is 15 residues long. V lost 6 bases and J lost 0, with 9 bases in between. In germline, CDR1 is MDHEN, CDR2 SYDVKM. CDR3 nucleotide sequence: TGTGCCAGCAGGGTTCAAGACTCTGGGGCCAACGTCCTGACTTTC. Amino acid sequence: CASRVQDSGANVLTF.

CDR3 nucleotide sequence: TGCAGCGTTGGTCAAGCGGGACTCACCGGGGAGCTGTTTTTT. Translated: CSVGQAGLTGELFF. The genes are TRBV29-1 and TRBJ2-2, with TRBD2 matching 7 bases. Germline CDR1 reads SQVTM; CDR2 reads ANQGSEA. The CDR3 is made up of 14 amino acids. V lost 4 bases and J lost 4; bases outside the gene matches: 6.

This clonotype was seen more than once but under ten times. This chain uses TRBV12-3 or TRBV12-4 with TRBJ2-1, with a possible D match to TRBD1 (5 bases). Trimming left V 4 bases short and J 5 bases short, with 9 bases between. CDR3 length: 13 amino acids. CDR3 DNA sequence: TGTGCCAGCAGTTCGGACACCCACAATGAGCAGTTCTTC. Translation gives CASSSDTHNEQFF.

The chain employs TRBV19 and TRBJ1-2, with TRBD1 matching 9 bases. This CDR3 comprises 16 residues. J was trimmed by 6 bases and V by 0 bases; bases with no gene match: 8. Germline V gives CDR1 LNHDA, CDR2 SQIVND (reference sequence). The CDR3 DNA is TGTGCCAGTAGTATAGACTGGACAGGGGATCAGGATGGCTACACCTTC. This sequence encodes CASSIDWTGDQDGYTF.

This clonotype came up many times. J is TRBJ2-1 and V is TRBV7-2; a weak D match, TRBD2 (5 bases). This CDR3 contains 13 residues. Trimming took 5 bases from V and 8 from J, leaving 13 bases between them. From germline, CDR1 is SGHTA and CDR2 FQGNSA. The CDR3 DNA sequence: TGTGCCAGCAGCCCCCATCCGGGGTATGAGCAGTTCTTC. This encodes CASSPHPGYEQFF.

This chain connects TRBV12-3 or TRBV12-4 to TRBJ2-3; 7 positions match TRBD1. The CDR3 sequence is 16 residues long. Unmatched junction bases numbered 9, after V lost 6 bases and J lost 0 bases. CDR3 protein: CASSTEGATSTDTQYF. The DNA for the CDR3 is TGTGCCAGCAGCACTGAGGGGGCAACTAGCACAGATACGCAGTATTTT.

This clonotype was observed a few times. This sequence joins TRBV5-1 and TRBJ2-7; the D gene is possibly TRBD1 (6 bases). Trimming shortened V by 4 bases and J by 5 bases, and 13 bases separated the two germline ends. The CDR3 consists of 13 residues. Germline assignment: CDR1 SGHRS and CDR2 YFSETQ. The CDR3 bases are TGCGCCAGCAGCCCGGAAGACAGGAACGAGCAGTACTTC. This codes for CASSPEDRNEQYF.

This clonotype was seen a few times. The V gene is TRBV7-8, the J gene TRBJ1-5, with D maybe TRBD1 (6 bases). This CDR3 is built from 16 residues. V lost 5 bases and J lost 9, with 23 bases in between. Germline-derived CDR1 and CDR2 are SGHVS and FQNEAQ. The CDR3 spells CASSPRSGGGSRPQHF. The DNA of the CDR3 is TGTGCCAGCAGCCCCCGCTCAGGAGGGGGTAGTCGGCCCCAGCATTTT.

This clonotype was observed at least ten times. The rearrangement uses TRBV9 and TRBJ1-1; TRBD1 matches 10 bases. The CDR3 is made up of 16 amino acids. Germline V gene data show CDR1 as SGDLS and CDR2 as YYNGEE. The V segment lost 4 bases and the J segment 5 bases; nucleotides outside the gene matches: 11. The CDR3: CASSTIDRGRFTEAFF. The CDR3 nucleotides read TGTGCCAGCAGCACTATAGACAGGGGGCGCTTTACTGAAGCTTTCTTT.

This clonotype occurred a few times. CDR3 DNA sequence: TGTGCCAGCAGCCCTTGGGACAGCCCTGGAAACACCATATATTTT. Translation gives CASSPWDSPGNTIYF. This chain links TRBV3-1 with TRBJ1-3, with 7 nucleotides matching TRBD1. Looked up from germline, CDR1 is LGHDT and CDR2 is YNNKEL (reference sequence). This CDR3 region has 15 residues. The trim removed 4 bases at V and 2 bases at J, leaving 5 bases unmatched.

A few counts support this clonotype. This sequence joins TRBV27 and TRBJ1-1; D is undetermined. The germline CDR1 and CDR2 sequences are MNHEY and SMNVEV (reference sequence). The CDR3 sequence is 12 residues long. With 4 bases removed from V and 6 bases from J, the gap between germline ends came to 9 bases. CDR3 nucleotide sequence: TGTGCCAGCAGTTCCTGGAAGTCTGAAGCTTTCTTT. It encodes CASSSWKSEAFF.

This clonotype was counted ten times or more. This chain connects TRBV12-3 or TRBV12-4 to TRBJ1-5, with TRBD1 as a possible D gene (6 bases). V was trimmed by 4 bases and J by 7 bases, leaving 11 bases between them. This CDR3 contains 13 residues. CDR3 protein: CASSSNREQPQHF. CDR3 coding DNA: TGTGCCAGCAGTTCCAACAGGGAACAGCCCCAGCATTTT.

This clonotype occurred many times. CDR3 bases: TGTGCCAGCCGGGACGGATTTTTAGTCCCTTTCTACGAGCAGTACTTC. It yields the protein CASRDGFLVPFYEQYF. The chain is built from TRBV6-1 and TRBJ2-7; D is possibly TRBD1 or TRBD2 (5 bases each). The CDR3 extends over 16 amino acids. Trimming removed 8 bases from V and 3 bases from J, with 23 bases in between. Germline loops: CDR1 MNHNS, CDR2 SASEGT.

V and J are TRBV20-1 and TRBJ2-1; TRBD2 agrees at 7 bases. After removal of 0 bases from V and 13 bases from J, the junction contained 9 bases not matched to a gene. Germline lookup yields CDR1 DFQATT and CDR2 SNEGSKA (reference sequence). The CDR3 covers 13 residues. The DNA for the CDR3 is TGCAGTGCTAGAGATAGTTACCGGGAGGTACAGTTCTTC. It yields the protein CSARDSYREVQFF.

This clonotype was detected only a few times. The chain has TRBV9 and TRBJ2-1; D is ambiguous. The CDR3 covers 13 residues. The germline V gene has CDR1 SGDLS and CDR2 YYNGEE. The germline V and J ends were trimmed by 3 bases and 8 bases, with 12 bases remaining between them. Here the CDR3 DNA reads TGTGCCAGCAGCGAGCTAGTGTGGGATGAGCAGTTCTTC. Residues: CASSELVWDEQFF. The complete variable domain, with remaining parts taken from reference TRBV9 and TRBJ2-1, reads DSGVTQTPKHLITATGQRVTLRCSPRSGDLSVYWYQQSLDQGLQFLIQYYNGEERAKGNILERFSAQQFPDLHSELNLSSLELGDSALYFCASSELVWDEQFFGPGTRLTVL.

This clonotype occurred a few times. J is TRBJ1-2 and V is TRBV29-1, with D perhaps TRBD1 (6 bases). Germline V gene lookup returns CDR1 SQVTM and CDR2 ANQGSEA. Trimming removed 6 bases from V and 7 bases from J, with 12 bases in between. This CDR3 contains 11 residues. This CDR3 reads CSVTGTAGYTF. Written as DNA, the CDR3 is TGCAGCGTCACAGGGACCGCTGGCTACACCTTC.

The gene calls are TRBV7-2 and TRBJ2-6; D unresolved. The CDR3 sequence is 15 residues long. Germline CDR1 SGHTA, CDR2 FQGNSA. Trimming left V 5 bases short and J 1 base short, with 9 bases between. This chain's CDR3 is CASSESPSGANVLTF. The CDR3 bases are TGTGCCAGCAGCGAAAGTCCATCTGGGGCCAACGTCCTGACTTTC.

This clonotype was seen at least ten times. This sequence joins TRBV6-5 and TRBJ2-3; D is perhaps TRBD1 (5 bases). V was shortened by 10 bases and J by 4 bases, with 12 bases between the two germline ends. The CDR3 runs 12 residues. Per the germline V gene, CDR1 is MNHEY and CDR2 is SVGAGI. The chain's CDR3 is CATGISPDTQYF. CDR3 DNA: TGTGCCACAGGGATTTCGCCAGATACGCAGTATTTT.

This clonotype was recorded a few times. V is TRBV30 and J is TRBJ2-7; the D is unclear. Trimming cost V 0 bases and J 0 bases, with 3 bases left between them. The CDR3 length is 12 residues. Germline lookup yields CDR1 GTSNPN and CDR2 SVGIG (reference sequence). CDR3 in amino acids: CAWSVFSYEQYF. The CDR3 DNA sequence: TGTGCCTGGAGTGTATTCTCCTACGAGCAGTACTTC.

V gene TRBV5-1 combines with J gene TRBJ2-3, with D possibly called TRBD1 or TRBD2 (5 bases each). This CDR3 is built from 16 residues. Germline CDR1 and CDR2: SGHRS and YFSETQ. The V end was cut by 3 bases, the J end by 2 bases, with 16 bases between. CDR3 protein: CASSSGQGSPTDTQYF. The CDR3 DNA sequence: TGCGCCAGCAGCTCGGGGCAGGGCTCCCCCACAGATACGCAGTATTTT.

This clonotype appeared many times. The rearrangement links TRBV9 to TRBJ1-1, with D perhaps matching TRBD1 (5 bases). There are 14 residues in the CDR3. V dropped 3 bases and J dropped 1 base, with 10 bases sitting between them. Germline V gives CDR1 SGDLS, CDR2 YYNGEE. This CDR3 is CASSAVTGNTEAFF. The CDR3 coding sequence is TGTGCCAGCAGCGCCGTTACAGGGAACACTGAAGCTTTCTTT.

This clonotype was counted a few times. The rearrangement joins TRBV27 to TRBJ2-7; D not certain. V was trimmed by 3 bases and J by 10 bases, leaving 19 bases between them. The CDR3 extends over 14 amino acids. From germline, CDR1 is MNHEY and CDR2 SMNVEV (reference sequence). The CDR3 is CASSLKSSSVKQYF. CDR3 DNA sequence: TGTGCCAGCAGTTTGAAGAGTTCCTCGGTTAAACAGTACTTC.

The J gene is TRBJ2-2, the V gene TRBV11-2; D is perhaps TRBD2 (7 bases). The CDR3 has 17 residues. Germline values: CDR1 SGHAT, CDR2 FQNNGV. V was shortened by 4 bases and J by 4 bases, with 19 bases between the two germline ends. In DNA form, the CDR3 reads TGTGCCAGCAGCTCGAGGTGGGGGGGGCAAACCACCGGGGAGCTGTTTTTT. As protein: CASSSRWGGQTTGELFF. The whole variable domain, filled in from reference TRBV11-2 and TRBJ2-2, reads EAGVAQSPRYKIIEKRQSVAFWCNPISGHATLYWYQQILGQGPKLLIQFQNNGVVDDSQLPKDRFSAERLKGVDSTLKIQPAKLEDSAVYLCASSSRWGGQTTGELFFGEGSRLTVL.

The rearrangement links TRBV4-2 to TRBJ2-3, with D maybe TRBD2 (7 bases). With 6 bases removed from V and 4 bases from J, the gap between germline ends came to 17 bases. Germline loops: CDR1 LGHNA, CDR2 YNFKEQ. The CDR3 runs 15 residues. CDR3 nucleotides: TGTGCCAGCAGAGAGACGGGGGGCCTTGCAGATACGCAGTATTTT. It is translated as CASRETGGLADTQYF.

This clonotype was seen many times. The rearrangement joins TRBV27 to TRBJ2-2; possibly TRBD2 for D (5 bases). The CDR3 runs to 16 residues. The germline V gene has CDR1 MNHEY and CDR2 SMNVEV (reference sequence). Deletions cut 9 bases from V and 6 bases from J, with 23 bases between. The CDR3 nucleotides are TGTGCCAGTCAAAAAATCCAGTTCCTAGCTTCCGGGGAGCTGTTTTTT. Protein sequence: CASQKIQFLASGELFF.

The CDR3 loop is CASRWGTGTPNTGELFF. CDR3 sequence (DNA): TGTGCCAGCAGATGGGGAACCGGGACACCGAACACCGGGGAGCTGTTTTTT. This chain connects TRBV6-1 to TRBJ2-2, with a tentative D call TRBD1 (6 bases). Trimming removed 6 bases at V and 0 bases at J, with 17 bases between. Per germline, CDR1 MNHNS and CDR2 SASEGT. CDR3 size: 17 residues.

This clonotype was detected only a few times. CDR3 nucleotides: TGTGCCAGCAGCACAACTAGCGGGAGGGTAGACTGGTACTTC. It yields the protein CASSTTSGRVDWYF. The chain employs TRBV7-9 and TRBJ2-7, with TRBD2 matching over 13 bases. J was trimmed by 12 bases and V by 5 bases; bases with no gene match: 10. This CDR3 spans 14 amino acids. Germline lookup yields CDR1 SEHNR and CDR2 FQNEAQ (reference sequence).